The present entry profiles one T cell receptor (beta chain) with its context. What this receptor recognizes is not known. Base qualities are not provided; no much larger clone lies one nucleotide away. This sample stems from a study of CD8+CD57+ T cells in acquired aplastic anemia (dated 2018 in TCRdb). A note on the overall study: Extracted DNA from sorted CD4+ and CD8+ cells averaged approximately 3 ug, ranging from about 0.2 to 30 ug. CD8+CD57+ expansion was defined as a frequency above the mean frequency observed in healthy subjects.

Overall study outcomes, separate from this receptor: Around 31 CD8+ CDR3 sequences were shared between patients and controls but appeared highly expressed in patients and within their immunodominant clones. Between patients and healthy controls, no significant difference in CD8+ Simpson's diversity was found (P=0.060).

Expansion of CD8+CD57+ cells had been shown by flow cytometry in the patients chosen for sequencing. All patients had severe acquired aplastic anemia diagnosed by International Study of Aplastic Anemia and Agranulocytosis and Camitta criteria. Patients had received no therapy at the time of blood sampling. TCR repertoires of sorted CD4+ and CD8+ blood T cells from severe aplastic anemia patients and healthy subjects were deep-sequenced in the study. In the USA, patient enrollment took place under clinicaltrials.gov protocols 00001620, 01623167, 00001397, 00071045, 00081523 and 00961064. Ficoll-Paque density gradient centrifugation was used to isolate peripheral blood mononuclear cells. CD4+ and CD8+ T cells were sorted by FACS or magnetic beads before DNA extraction. CDR3 length: 16 amino acids, cysteine to phenylalanine. Only the CDR3 region is kept as DNA, spanning 48 bases read in frame from base 1. V is pruned by 7 bases and J by 9 bases, leaving 12 bases of the junction without a gene match. Per the germline V gene, SGHVS is the CDR1 and FQNEAQ is the CDR2.

Profiling of TCR beta VDJ combinations and CDR3 sequences used genomic DNA as the template. An Illumina HiSeq 2000 was the platform used for TCR repertoire sequencing. Under the source paper's analysis protocol: TRBV/TRBJ rearrangement plots, CDR3 size and DJ length profiles, and Simpson's diversity index were used to evaluate the repertoires. The immunodominant clone was defined as the most abundant DNA sequence in deep sequencing data. CDR3 amino acid sequences were checked for sharing between subjects and were compared against published repertoires and the VDJdb database. Using fastp trimming at Q25 and MiXCR clonotype assembly, TCRdb reanalyzed the public sequencing data and kept in-frame beta chains. A single entry per CDR3 protein holds the most common genes and DNA from its merged rows. The V and J calls were not made by the authors but by TCRdb's processing. The sample table shows 200,000 to 250,000 distinct CDR3 sequences, and around three fifths are seen once. The top ten clones comprise about 60% of the sample.

The material sequenced was sorted CD4+, CD8+, or CD8+CD57+ T cells (not recorded which) from PBMCs. The sequence came from a human donor with aplastic anemia. This chain joins TRBV7-8 to TRBJ2-1, with 13 bases in between that match TRBD2. The CDR3 protein: CASIDTPGTSGAEQFF. The DNA is as follows: TGTGCCAGCATCGATACCCCCGGGACTAGCGGGGCTGAGCAGTTCTTC.